This TCR beta chain appears in the sequencing data of a study of CD8+ T cells in alopecia areata. Reverse transcription of extracted RNA yielded cDNA, which provided the sequencing template. This table comes from immunoSEQ multiplex PCR, and its TCRdb copy is limited to in-frame clones, with some not included. In the table there are approximately 110,000 clones, 56% of which are singletons. The germline V and J ends were trimmed by 0 bases and 0 bases, with 7 bases remaining between them. Germline V CDR1 and CDR2: SGHRS, YFSETQ. The CDR3 consists of 15 residues. Treatment of the sample: oral pan-JAK inhibitor, 5-10 mg twice daily.

This sequence joins TRBV5-1 and TRBJ1-5, with D unclear. The sequence derives from a human donor with alopecia areata. The sequencing here drew on CD4+ T cells sorted from blood, taken at week 24, from a patient treated with tofacitinib. Written as DNA, the CDR3 is TGCGCCAGCAGCTTGGACGGTTATAGCAATCAGCCCCAGCATTTT. The encoded protein is CASSLDGYSNQPQHF. The full variable domain, completed using reference TRBV5-1 and TRBJ1-5, is KAGVTQTPRYLIKTRGQQVTLSCSPISGHRSVSWYQQTPGQGLQFLFEYFSETQRNKGNFPGRFSGRQFSNSRSEMNVSTLELGDSALYLCASSLDGYSNQPQHFGDGTRLSIL.